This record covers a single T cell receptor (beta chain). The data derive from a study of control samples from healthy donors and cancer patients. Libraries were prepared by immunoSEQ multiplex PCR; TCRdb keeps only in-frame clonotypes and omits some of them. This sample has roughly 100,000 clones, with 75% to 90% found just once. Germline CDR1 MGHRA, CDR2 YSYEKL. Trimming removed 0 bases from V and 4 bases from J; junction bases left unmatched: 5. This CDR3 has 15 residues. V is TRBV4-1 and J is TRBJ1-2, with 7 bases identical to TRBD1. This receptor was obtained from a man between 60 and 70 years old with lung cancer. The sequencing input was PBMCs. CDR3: CASSQENRGGYGYTF. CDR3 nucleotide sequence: TGCGCCAGCAGCCAAGAGAACAGGGGCGGCTATGGCTACACCTTC.